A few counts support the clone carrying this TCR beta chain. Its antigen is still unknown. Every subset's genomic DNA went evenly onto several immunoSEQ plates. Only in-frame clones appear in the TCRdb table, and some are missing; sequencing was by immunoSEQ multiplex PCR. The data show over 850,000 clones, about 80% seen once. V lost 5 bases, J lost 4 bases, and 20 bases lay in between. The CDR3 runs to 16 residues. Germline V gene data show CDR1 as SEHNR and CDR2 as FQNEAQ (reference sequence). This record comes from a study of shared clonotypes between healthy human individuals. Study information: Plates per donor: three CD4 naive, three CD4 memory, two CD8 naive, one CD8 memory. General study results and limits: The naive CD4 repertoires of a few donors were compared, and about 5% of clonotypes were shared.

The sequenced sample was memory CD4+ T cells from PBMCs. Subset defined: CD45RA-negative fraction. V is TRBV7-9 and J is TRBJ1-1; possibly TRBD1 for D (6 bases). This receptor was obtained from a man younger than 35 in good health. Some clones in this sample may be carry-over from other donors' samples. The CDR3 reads CASSLRPTGSSTEAFF. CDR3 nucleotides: TGTGCCAGCAGCCTACGACCAACAGGGTCCTCCACTGAAGCTTTCTTT.